These 26 T cell receptor beta chains were all obtained from the same sample, sequenced in a study of blood T cell repertoires in COVID-19. Clones were read by immunoSEQ multiplex PCR, and TCRdb kept only the in-frame ones, dropping some. The table shows 490,000 or so clones, with around 87% occurring only once. The sample taken for sequencing was PBMCs or T cells enriched from blood (not recorded which). The receptors derive from a woman between 40 and 50 years old who had recovered from COVID-19.

V usage is TRBV27 and J usage is TRBJ1-2; no firm D call. CDR3 length: 13 residues. Between the trimmed V and J ends, which lost 5 bases and 5 bases, there was a span of 12 bases. The germline CDR1 and CDR2 sequences are MNHEY and SMNVEV (reference sequence). Written as DNA, the CDR3 is TGTGCCAGCAGTCCCAGTGGGCTTTATGGCTACACCTTC. Residues: CASSPSGLYGYTF.

This clone was counted once. The rearrangement uses TRBV5-4 and TRBJ2-3; TRBD2 agrees at 12 bases. The germline CDR1 and CDR2 sequences are SGHNT and YYREEE (reference sequence). The V segment lost 0 bases and the J segment 2 bases; nucleotides outside the gene matches: 4. This CDR3 is built from 17 residues. The CDR3 protein is CASSLDGLAGTTDTQYF. In nucleotides, the CDR3 is TGTGCCAGCAGCTTGGACGGACTAGCGGGGACCACAGATACGCAGTATTTT.

CDR3 in amino acids: CASSGNRDREFEQYF. DNA for the CDR3: TGTGCCAGCAGTGGCAACCGGGACAGGGAGTTCGAGCAGTACTTC. The rearrangement links TRBV25-1 to TRBJ2-7, with 9 bases identical to TRBD1. J was trimmed by 6 bases and V by 4 bases; bases with no gene match: 10. This CDR3 spans 15 amino acids. Germline V CDR1 and CDR2: MGHDK, SYGVNS.

This clone is a singleton in its sample. The chain carries TRBV5-1 and TRBJ1-2; D gene uncertain. Germline V gene lookup returns CDR1 SGHRS and CDR2 YFSETQ. The CDR3 runs to 13 residues. V was shortened by 3 bases and J by 2 bases, with 8 bases between the two germline ends. The CDR3 DNA is TGCGCCAGCAGCTACGCAGGCAACTATGGCTACACCTTC. As protein: CASSYAGNYGYTF.

This rearrangement joins TRBV27 to TRBJ2-7; D might be TRBD2 (5 bases). This CDR3 region has 15 residues. Germline V gene data show CDR1 as MNHEY and CDR2 as SMNVEV (reference sequence). Trimming took 3 bases from V and 1 from J, leaving 13 bases between them. The CDR3 is CASSFRTSGSYEQYF. Written as DNA, the CDR3 is TGTGCCAGCAGTTTTAGGACTTCTGGTTCCTACGAGCAGTACTTC.

The genes are TRBV27 and TRBJ1-1; perhaps TRBD1 as D (5 bases). CDR3 length: 15 residues. Trimming removed 5 bases at V and 3 bases at J, with 16 bases between. The V gene's germline CDR1 is MNHEY and CDR2 SMNVEV (reference sequence). The CDR3 is CASSMTGGGYTEAFF. In DNA form, the CDR3 reads TGTGCCAGCAGTATGACGGGGGGAGGGTACACTGAAGCTTTCTTT.

V gene TRBV7-2 combines with J gene TRBJ2-7, with a possible D match to TRBD2 (6 bases). In germline, CDR1 is SGHTA, CDR2 FQGNSA. This CDR3 contains 14 residues. V was shortened by 5 bases and J by 4 bases, with 15 bases between the two germline ends. The CDR3 reads CASSKSRAGYEQYF. CDR3 DNA sequence: TGTGCCAGCAGCAAGTCCAGGGCGGGGTACGAGCAGTACTTC.

The chain recombines TRBV24-1 with TRBJ2-1; 9 nucleotides line up with TRBD1. The CDR3 runs 16 residues. Germline CDR1 KGHDR, CDR2 SFDVKD. V was pared by 1 base and J by 9 bases, with 9 bases of the junction left unmatched. In DNA, the CDR3 is TGTGCCACCAGTGATTTAGCCGGGACAGGGATGGGTGAGCAGTTCTTC. Translating it yields CATSDLAGTGMGEQFF.

This chain uses TRBV19 with TRBJ2-7, with 10 bases identical to TRBD2. After removal of 3 bases from V and 2 bases from J, the junction contained 4 bases not matched to a gene. Germline loops: CDR1 LNHDA, CDR2 SQIVND (reference sequence). This CDR3 has 15 amino acids. CDR3 in amino acids: CASSMVAGGPYEQYF. CDR3 nucleotides: TGTGCCAGTAGTATGGTAGCGGGAGGCCCCTACGAGCAGTACTTC.

The chain employs TRBV7-6 and TRBJ2-7; D perhaps matches TRBD1 (6 bases). The CDR3 contains 13 residues. Trimming cost V 5 bases and J 10 bases, with 18 bases left between them. CDR1 is SGHVS and CDR2 is FNYEAQ in the germline V gene. The CDR3 sequence is CASSRYRGYGQYF. The CDR3 DNA follows: TGTGCCAGCAGCCGATATAGGGGGTACGGACAGTACTTC.

This clone was counted only a few times. V gene TRBV11-3 combines with J gene TRBJ1-1; D not resolved. Per the germline V gene, CDR1 is SGHNT and CDR2 is YENEEA. The CDR3 length is 15 residues. The germline V and J ends were trimmed by 5 bases and 6 bases, with 19 bases remaining between them. CDR3 sequence reads: CASSLRSGKEAEAFF. CDR3 nucleotides: TGTGCCAGCAGCCTCAGGTCTGGGAAGGAGGCTGAAGCTTTCTTT.

The J gene is TRBJ1-1, the V gene TRBV27; TRBD1 aligns across 8 bases. V lost 2 bases and J lost 5; bases outside the gene matches: 4. There are 14 residues in the CDR3. Germline CDR1 MNHEY, CDR2 SMNVEV (reference sequence). DNA of the CDR3: TGTGCCAGCAGTTTAGACTACAGGGGGACTGAAGCTTTCTTT. Its translation is CASSLDYRGTEAFF.

The chain recombines TRBV19 with TRBJ1-1, with TRBD1 matching over 9 bases. The CDR3 consists of 14 residues. Germline assignment: CDR1 LNHDA and CDR2 SQIVND (reference sequence). The V gene end was trimmed by 4 bases and the J gene end by 3 bases; junction bases not matched to a gene: 3. CDR3 nucleotide sequence: TGTGCCAGTAGTAGAAGGGACAGGGACACTGAAGCTTTCTTT. Translating it yields CASSRRDRDTEAFF.

V gene TRBV24-1 combines with J gene TRBJ1-2; no reliable D call. The CDR3 is 14 amino acids. The V gene lost 0 bases and the J gene lost 1 base, with 5 bases spanning the gap. The germline gives CDR1 KGHDR, CDR2 SFDVKD. CDR3 amino acids: CATSDLEGNYGYTF. The CDR3 DNA reads as TGTGCCACCAGTGATTTGGAGGGTAACTATGGCTACACCTTC.

This clone appeared once. The V and J genes are TRBV5-4 and TRBJ2-1, with 10 bases fitting TRBD1. CDR3 length: 15 amino acids. Germline CDR1 and CDR2: SGHNT and YYREEE (reference sequence). After removal of 0 bases from V and 9 bases from J, the junction contained 6 bases not matched to a gene. CDR3 sequence reads: CASSLEGQGIGEQFF. In DNA, the CDR3 is TGTGCCAGCAGCTTGGAGGGACAGGGGATCGGTGAGCAGTTCTTC.

The V call is TRBV7-9, the J call TRBJ2-1; 13 nucleotides line up with TRBD2. This CDR3 comprises 17 residues. V lost 1 base and J lost 8; bases outside the gene matches: 8. CDR1 SEHNR and CDR2 FQNEAQ come from the germline V gene (reference sequence). CDR3 coding DNA: TGTGCCAGCAGCTTAGGTGCGGGACTAGCGGGACTCGATGAGCAGTTCTTC. It yields the protein CASSLGAGLAGLDEQFF.

This sequence joins TRBV6-5 and TRBJ1-5; 8 nucleotides agree with TRBD1. The junction had 8 bases not matched to a gene; V was cut back by 8 bases and J by 5 bases. The length of the CDR3 is 14 residues. The germline gives CDR1 MNHEY, CDR2 SVGAGI. The CDR3 nucleotides are TGTGCCAGCTTCTACAGGGGGAACGATCAGCCCCAGCATTTT. This encodes CASFYRGNDQPQHF.

The rearrangement links TRBV5-1 to TRBJ1-5; a possible D gene is TRBD1 (6 bases). V shed 4 bases and J shed 5 bases, with 13 bases lying between them. This CDR3 spans 14 amino acids. The germline V gene has CDR1 SGHRS and CDR2 YFSETQ. The CDR3 DNA follows: TGCGCCAGCAGCCTGGACAGCGGGGATCAGCCCCAGCATTTT. This encodes CASSLDSGDQPQHF.

This rearrangement joins TRBV7-9 to TRBJ1-1, with D tentatively TRBD1 (5 bases). V was cut by 6 bases and J by 5 bases, with 13 bases left in between. There are 13 residues in the CDR3. Germline V gene lookup returns CDR1 SEHNR and CDR2 FQNEAQ (reference sequence). The CDR3 sequence is CASRPPGGTEAFF. The CDR3 coding sequence is TGTGCCAGCAGACCCCCCGGGGGAACTGAAGCTTTCTTT.

This clone was seen at least ten times. This chain joins TRBV13 and TRBJ1-1; 9 bases align to TRBD1. The CDR3 has 15 residues. J gave up 6 bases and V 4 bases, and 9 bases lay outside the gene matches. The germline V gene encodes CDR1 PRHDT and CDR2 FYEKMQ (reference sequence). The CDR3 sequence: CASSSTTGGYSEAFF. DNA for the CDR3: TGTGCCAGCAGCTCGACGACAGGGGGGTATTCTGAAGCTTTCTTT.

The V gene is TRBV5-8, the J gene TRBJ1-1; D uncertain. V was cut by 6 bases and J by 3 bases, with 6 bases left in between. CDR1 is SGHTS and CDR2 is YDEGEE in the germline V gene. The length of the CDR3 is 11 residues. The CDR3 DNA sequence: TGTGCCAGCAATTTCTACACTGAAGCTTTCTTT. Translation: CASNFYTEAFF.

The gene calls are TRBV6-5 and TRBJ1-2, with D hard to call. The CDR3 has 14 amino acids. In germline, CDR1 is MNHEY, CDR2 SVGAGI. V gave up 6 bases and J gave up 0 bases, with 11 bases separating them. The CDR3 DNA sequence: TGTGCCAGCAGCCCGACAACCTCTAACTATGGCTACACCTTC. Residues: CASSPTTSNYGYTF.

This clone was seen once. The chain uses TRBV24-1 and TRBJ2-1; TRBD1 matches 9 bases. Losses at the gene ends were 2 bases for V and 7 bases for J; bases not matched to a gene: 5. Per the germline V gene, CDR1 is KGHDR and CDR2 is SFDVKD. The CDR3 has 15 residues. The CDR3 sequence: CATSDYRGLRNEQFF. CDR3 nucleotides: TGTGCCACCAGTGATTACAGGGGGCTTCGAAATGAGCAGTTCTTC.

The chain links TRBV11-2 to TRBJ1-2; the D is unclear. Germline V CDR1 and CDR2: SGHAT, FQNNGV. The CDR3 totals 13 residues. The ends were cut back, 0 bases at V and 4 bases at J, with 6 bases in the middle. CDR3 in amino acids: CASSLDPSYGYTF. CDR3 coding DNA: TGTGCCAGCAGCTTAGATCCCAGCTATGGCTACACCTTC.

The V gene is TRBV4-2, the J gene TRBJ1-1, with D possibly being TRBD1 (5 bases). This CDR3 spans 15 amino acids. CDR1 and CDR2 (germline): LGHNA, YNFKEQ. The V end lost 0 bases, the J end lost 1 base, and 9 bases lay between the germline ends. CDR3 in amino acids: CASSQESQGNTEAFF. CDR3 nucleotides: TGTGCCAGCAGCCAAGAGTCCCAGGGGAACACTGAAGCTTTCTTT.

The V and J genes are TRBV10-3 and TRBJ2-3; 10 nucleotides match TRBD2. This CDR3 is built from 14 residues. The ends lost 10 bases at V and 2 bases at J; junction bases unmatched: 6. Germline V CDR1 and CDR2: ENHRY, SYGVKD. This chain's CDR3 is CATKAGGTTDTQYF. In DNA, the CDR3 is TGTGCCACCAAAGCGGGAGGGACCACAGATACGCAGTATTTT.